This T cell receptor (beta chain) was recorded in a study of control samples from healthy donors and cancer patients. The table came from immunoSEQ multiplex PCR; TCRdb's copy has only in-frame clones and leaves some out. The data hold fewer than 90,000 clones, with more than 70% observed a single time. CDR3 length: 14 amino acids. Per germline, CDR1 LGHNA and CDR2 YSLEER. V shed 4 bases and J shed 7 bases, with 14 bases lying between them. Sequenced material: blood. The source is a man aged 50 to 60 in good health. The chain employs TRBV4-3 and TRBJ2-1, with D unclear. The CDR3 protein is CASSLRTLYNEQFF. In nucleotides, the CDR3 is TGCGCCAGCAGCCTCCGGACGCTATATAATGAGCAGTTCTTC.